This is a list of T cell receptor beta chains from one sample in a study of T cells in Graves' hyperthyroidism and ophthalmopathy. TCRdb re-called the multiplex PCR reads through MiXCR, storing one row per CDR3 protein. The sample holds about 350,000 distinct CDR3 sequences, approximately 15% seen once. Sequenced: blood. These receptors were obtained from a woman aged 30 to 39 with Graves' hyperthyroidism. Each CDR3 is given with its conserved first and last residue. Fields, in order: D gene, clone size, J gene, V gene, CDR3 protein, CDR3 DNA. D genes are given only for firm matches. Some rows mark clone size as missing; the rest say once, few, many or name a class of expanded clone.

.	few	TRBJ2-2	TRBV5-1	CASSLDTMAKAGELFF	TGCGCCAGCAGCTTGGATACTATGGCTAAGGCCGGGGAGCTGTTTTTT
TRBD2	many	TRBJ2-3	TRBV20-1	CSASEAGTSADTQYF	TGCAGTGCTAGCGAAGCCGGGACTAGTGCAGATACGCAGTATTTT
.	few	TRBJ2-2	TRBV5-5	CASSLYRENTGELFF	TGTGCCAGCAGCTTGTACAGGGAGAACACCGGGGAGCTGTTTTTT
.	few	TRBJ2-7	TRBV6-2/TRBV6-3	CASSSARNYEQYF	TGTGCCAGCAGTTCTGCTAGGAACTACGAGCAGTACTTC
TRBD2	.	TRBJ2-3	TRBV30	CAWRTSGADTQYF	TGTGCCTGGAGGACTAGCGGAGCAGATACGCAGTATTTT
TRBD2	many	TRBJ2-7	TRBV11-2	CASSESGTLEQYF	TGTGCCAGCTCCGAGAGCGGGACCCTAGAGCAGTACTTC
.	.	TRBJ1-6	TRBV20-1	CSARRDGDNSPLHF	TGCAGTGCCAGAAGGGACGGGGATAATTCACCCCTCCACTTT
TRBD2	.	TRBJ2-2	TRBV6-4	CASAAGEVGELFF	TGTGCCAGCGCAGCGGGAGAGGTTGGGGAGCTGTTTTTT
.	.	TRBJ1-2	TRBV5-4	CASSPVGRTGYGYTF	TGTGCCAGCAGCCCCGTTGGTCGTACGGGCTATGGCTACACCTTC
.	many	TRBJ1-4	TRBV28	CASSVSTATNEKLFF	TGTGCCAGCAGTGTGTCAACCGCAACTAATGAAAAACTGTTTTTT
TRBD1	many	TRBJ1-2	TRBV2	CASSVGATGKNGYTF	TGTGCCAGCAGTGTGGGGGCGACAGGGAAGAATGGCTACACCTTC
.	many	TRBJ1-1	TRBV11-2	CASSPRYLSGDVRKSFF	TGTGCCAGCAGCCCGCGGTACCTTTCAGGGGATGTGCGGAAGTCTTTCTTT